Reported below is one T cell receptor beta chain. The repertoire was sequenced with immunoSEQ multiplex PCR; TCRdb's copy has only in-frame clones and lacks some. Of about 100,000 clones in the sample, 85% are singletons; the top ten hold around a fifth. The CDR3 is made up of 11 amino acids. The germline V gene encodes CDR1 LNHDA and CDR2 SQIVND (reference sequence). V dropped 7 bases and J dropped 5 bases, with 6 bases sitting between them. This sample was included in a study of control samples from healthy donors and cancer patients. This TCR was sampled from a man aged 25 to 40 in good health. The V call is TRBV19, the J call TRBJ2-1; D remains ambiguous. Sequencing used blood. The CDR3 loop is CASTIHNEQFF. Here the CDR3 DNA reads TGTGCCAGTACTATTCACAATGAGCAGTTCTTC.